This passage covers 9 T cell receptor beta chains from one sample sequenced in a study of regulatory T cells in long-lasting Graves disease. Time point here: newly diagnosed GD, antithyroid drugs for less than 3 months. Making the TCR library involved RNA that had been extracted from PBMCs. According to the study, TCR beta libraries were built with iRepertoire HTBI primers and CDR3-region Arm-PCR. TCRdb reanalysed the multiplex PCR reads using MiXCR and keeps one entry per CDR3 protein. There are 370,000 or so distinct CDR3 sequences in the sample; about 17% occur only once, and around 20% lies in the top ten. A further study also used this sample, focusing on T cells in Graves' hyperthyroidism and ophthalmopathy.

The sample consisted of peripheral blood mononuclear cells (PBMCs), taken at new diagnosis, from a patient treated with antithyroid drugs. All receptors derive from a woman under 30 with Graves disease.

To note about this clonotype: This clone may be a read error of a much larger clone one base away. The CDR3 sequence is CASSETSLDPTYGYTF. In DNA form, the CDR3 reads TGTGCCAGCAGTGAAACCTCGTTAGACCCAACCTATGGCTACACCTTC. The chain recombines TRBV2 with TRBJ1-2, with D unclear. Germline-derived CDR1 and CDR2 are SNHLY and FYNNEI. The CDR3 has 16 residues. V was clipped by 2 bases and J by 4 bases, with 17 bases between them.

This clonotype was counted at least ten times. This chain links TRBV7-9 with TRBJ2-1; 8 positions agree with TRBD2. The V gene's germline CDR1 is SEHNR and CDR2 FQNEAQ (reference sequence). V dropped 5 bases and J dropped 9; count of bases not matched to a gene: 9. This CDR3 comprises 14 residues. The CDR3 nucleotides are TGTGCCAGCAGCCCCGGGGGGGGCCGGGCTGAGCAGTTCTTC. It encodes CASSPGGGRAEQFF.

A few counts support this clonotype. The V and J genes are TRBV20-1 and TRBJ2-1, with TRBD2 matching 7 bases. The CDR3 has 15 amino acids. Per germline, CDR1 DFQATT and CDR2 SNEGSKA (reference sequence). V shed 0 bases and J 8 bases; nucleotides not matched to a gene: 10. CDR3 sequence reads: CSARDFREGWDEQFF. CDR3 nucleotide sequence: TGCAGTGCTAGAGATTTCAGGGAGGGGTGGGATGAGCAGTTCTTC.

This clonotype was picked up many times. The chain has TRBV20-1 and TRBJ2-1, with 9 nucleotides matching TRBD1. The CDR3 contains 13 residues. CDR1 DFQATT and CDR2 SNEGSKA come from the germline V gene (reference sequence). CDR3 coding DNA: TGCAGCGCTGACAGGGGGAGGAACAATGAGCAGTTCTTC. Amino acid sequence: CSADRGRNNEQFF.

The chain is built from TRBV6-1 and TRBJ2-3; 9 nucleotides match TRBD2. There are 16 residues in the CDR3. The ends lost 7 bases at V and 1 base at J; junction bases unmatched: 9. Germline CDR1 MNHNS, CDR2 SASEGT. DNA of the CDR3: TGTGCCAGCATCGACGGGCTAGCGGGGCGCACAGATACGCAGTATTTT. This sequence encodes CASIDGLAGRTDTQYF.

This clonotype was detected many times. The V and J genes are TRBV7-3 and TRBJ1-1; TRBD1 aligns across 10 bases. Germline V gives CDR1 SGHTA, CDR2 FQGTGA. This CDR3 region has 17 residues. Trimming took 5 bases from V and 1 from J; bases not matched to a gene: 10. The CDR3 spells CASSRLPRDRGNTEAFF. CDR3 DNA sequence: TGTGCCAGCAGCCGATTACCAAGGGACAGGGGGAACACTGAAGCTTTCTTT.

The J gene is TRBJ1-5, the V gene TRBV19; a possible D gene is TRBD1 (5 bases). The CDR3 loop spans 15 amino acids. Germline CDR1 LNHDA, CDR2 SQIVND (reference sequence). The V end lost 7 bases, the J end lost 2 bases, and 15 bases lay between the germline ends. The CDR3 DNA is TGTGCCAGTAACCCTGGGGGGTTGGGCAATCAGCCCCAGCATTTT. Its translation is CASNPGGLGNQPQHF.

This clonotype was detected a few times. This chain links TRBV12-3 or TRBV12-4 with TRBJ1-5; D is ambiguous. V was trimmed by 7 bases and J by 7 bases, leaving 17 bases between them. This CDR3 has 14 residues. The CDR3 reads CASTLSGVGQPQHF. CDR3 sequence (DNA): TGTGCCAGCACCCTCAGTGGGGTTGGGCAGCCCCAGCATTTT.

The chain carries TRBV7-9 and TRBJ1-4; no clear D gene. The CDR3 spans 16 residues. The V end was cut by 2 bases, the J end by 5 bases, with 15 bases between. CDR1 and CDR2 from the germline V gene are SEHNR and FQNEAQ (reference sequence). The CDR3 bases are TGTGCCAGCAGCTTAATCATCGGGGTCACGAATGAAAAACTGTTTTTT. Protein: CASSLIIGVTNEKLFF.